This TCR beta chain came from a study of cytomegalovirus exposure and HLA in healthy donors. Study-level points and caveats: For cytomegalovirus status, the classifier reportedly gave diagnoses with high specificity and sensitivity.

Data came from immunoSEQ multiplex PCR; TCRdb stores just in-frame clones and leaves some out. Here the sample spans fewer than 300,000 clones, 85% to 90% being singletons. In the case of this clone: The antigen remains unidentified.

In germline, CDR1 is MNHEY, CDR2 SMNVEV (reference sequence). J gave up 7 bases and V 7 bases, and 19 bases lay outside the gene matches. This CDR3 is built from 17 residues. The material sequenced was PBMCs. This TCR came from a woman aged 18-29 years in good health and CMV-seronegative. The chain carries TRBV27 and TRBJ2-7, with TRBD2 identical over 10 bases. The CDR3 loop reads CASKWGAGGPNSGEQYF. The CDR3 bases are TGTGCCAGCAAATGGGGAGCGGGAGGGCCTAATTCCGGAGAGCAGTACTTC.